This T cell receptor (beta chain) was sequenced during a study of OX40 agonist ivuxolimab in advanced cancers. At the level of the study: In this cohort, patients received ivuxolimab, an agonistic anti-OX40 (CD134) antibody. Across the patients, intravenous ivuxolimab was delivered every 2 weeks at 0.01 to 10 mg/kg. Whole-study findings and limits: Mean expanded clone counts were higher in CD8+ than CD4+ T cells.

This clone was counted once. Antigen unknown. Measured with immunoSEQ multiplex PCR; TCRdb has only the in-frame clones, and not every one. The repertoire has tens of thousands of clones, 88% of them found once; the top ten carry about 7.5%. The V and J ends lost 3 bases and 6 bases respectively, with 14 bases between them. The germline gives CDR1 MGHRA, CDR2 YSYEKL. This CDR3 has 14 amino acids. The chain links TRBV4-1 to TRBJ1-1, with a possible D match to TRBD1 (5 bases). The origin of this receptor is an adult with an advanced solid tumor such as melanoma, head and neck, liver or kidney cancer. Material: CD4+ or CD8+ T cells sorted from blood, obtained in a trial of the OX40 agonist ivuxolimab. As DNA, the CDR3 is TGCGCCAGCAGCCAGGGTTATGAGGGGCCTGAAGCTTTCTTT. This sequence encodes CASSQGYEGPEAFF.